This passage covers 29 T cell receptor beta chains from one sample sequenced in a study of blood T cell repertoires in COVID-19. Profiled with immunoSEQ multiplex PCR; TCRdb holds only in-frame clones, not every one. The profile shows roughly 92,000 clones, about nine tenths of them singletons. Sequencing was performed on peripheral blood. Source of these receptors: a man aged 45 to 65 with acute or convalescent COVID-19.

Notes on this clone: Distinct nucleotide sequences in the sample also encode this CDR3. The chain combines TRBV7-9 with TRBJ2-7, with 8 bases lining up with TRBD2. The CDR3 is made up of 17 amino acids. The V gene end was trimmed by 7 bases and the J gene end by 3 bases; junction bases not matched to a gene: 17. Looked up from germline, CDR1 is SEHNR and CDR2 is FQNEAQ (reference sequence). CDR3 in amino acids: CASTGGGPGTAFYEQYF. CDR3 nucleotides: TGTGCCAGCACCGGGGGGGGTCCCGGGACTGCCTTCTACGAGCAGTACTTC.

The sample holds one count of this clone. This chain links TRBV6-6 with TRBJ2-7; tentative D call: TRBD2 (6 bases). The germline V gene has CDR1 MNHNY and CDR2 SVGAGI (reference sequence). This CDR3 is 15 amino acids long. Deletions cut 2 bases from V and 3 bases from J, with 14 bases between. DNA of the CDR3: TGTGCCAGCAGTTACCGGGACTCTCACCTCTACGAGCAGTACTTC. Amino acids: CASSYRDSHLYEQYF.

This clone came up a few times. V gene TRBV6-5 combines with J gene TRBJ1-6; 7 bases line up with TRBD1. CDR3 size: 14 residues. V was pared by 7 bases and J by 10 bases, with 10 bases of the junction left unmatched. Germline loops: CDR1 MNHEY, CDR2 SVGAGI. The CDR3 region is CASMQGQGVSPLHF. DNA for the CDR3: TGTGCCAGCATGCAGGGGCAGGGGGTATCACCCCTCCACTTT.

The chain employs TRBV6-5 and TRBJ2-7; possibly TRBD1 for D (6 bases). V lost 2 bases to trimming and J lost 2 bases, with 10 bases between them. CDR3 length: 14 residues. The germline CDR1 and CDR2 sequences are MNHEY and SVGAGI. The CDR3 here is CASSYRDTAYEQYF. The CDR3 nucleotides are TGTGCCAGCAGTTACAGGGACACGGCCTACGAGCAGTACTTC.

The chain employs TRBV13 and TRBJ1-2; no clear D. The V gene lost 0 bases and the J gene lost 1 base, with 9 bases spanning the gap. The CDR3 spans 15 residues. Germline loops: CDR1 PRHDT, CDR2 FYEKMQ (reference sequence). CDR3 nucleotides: TGTGCCAGCAGCTTAGGTTCGGGGAATAACTATGGCTACACCTTC. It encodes CASSLGSGNNYGYTF.

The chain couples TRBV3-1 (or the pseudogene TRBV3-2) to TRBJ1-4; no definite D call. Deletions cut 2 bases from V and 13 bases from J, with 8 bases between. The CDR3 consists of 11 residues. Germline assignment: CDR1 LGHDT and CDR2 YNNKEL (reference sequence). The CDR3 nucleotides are TGTGCCAGCAGCCAACTAGGGAGACTGTTTTTT. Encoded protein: CASSQLGRLFF.

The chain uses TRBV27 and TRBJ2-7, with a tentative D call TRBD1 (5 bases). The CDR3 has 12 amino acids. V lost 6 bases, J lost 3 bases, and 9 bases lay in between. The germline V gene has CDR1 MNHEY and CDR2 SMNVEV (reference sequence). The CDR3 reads CASSLQGYEQYF. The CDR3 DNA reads TGTGCCAGCAGCCTGCAGGGCTACGAGCAGTACTTC.

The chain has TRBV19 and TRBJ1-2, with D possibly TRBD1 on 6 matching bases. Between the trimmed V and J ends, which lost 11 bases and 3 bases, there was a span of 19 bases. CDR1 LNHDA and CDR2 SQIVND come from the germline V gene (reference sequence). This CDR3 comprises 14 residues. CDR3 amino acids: CAASKTGGHYGYTF. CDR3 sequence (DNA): TGTGCCGCGTCGAAGACAGGAGGCCACTATGGCTACACCTTC.

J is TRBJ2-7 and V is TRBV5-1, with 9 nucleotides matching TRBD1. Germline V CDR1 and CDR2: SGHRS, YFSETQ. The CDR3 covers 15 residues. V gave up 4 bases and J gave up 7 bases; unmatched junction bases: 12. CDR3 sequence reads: CASSVGTGWAEEQYF. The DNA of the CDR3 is TGCGCCAGCAGCGTAGGGACAGGGTGGGCTGAGGAGCAGTACTTC. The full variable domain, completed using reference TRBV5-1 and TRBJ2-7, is KAGVTQTPRYLIKTRGQQVTLSCSPISGHRSVSWYQQTPGQGLQFLFEYFSETQRNKGNFPGRFSGRQFSNSRSEMNVSTLELGDSALYLCASSVGTGWAEEQYFGPGTRLTVT.

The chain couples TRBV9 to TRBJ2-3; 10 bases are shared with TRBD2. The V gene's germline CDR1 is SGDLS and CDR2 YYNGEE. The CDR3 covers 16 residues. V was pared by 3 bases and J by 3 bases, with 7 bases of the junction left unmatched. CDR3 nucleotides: TGTGCCAGCAGCGCGAGAAGCGGGAGGGAAACAGATACGCAGTATTTT. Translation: CASSARSGRETDTQYF.

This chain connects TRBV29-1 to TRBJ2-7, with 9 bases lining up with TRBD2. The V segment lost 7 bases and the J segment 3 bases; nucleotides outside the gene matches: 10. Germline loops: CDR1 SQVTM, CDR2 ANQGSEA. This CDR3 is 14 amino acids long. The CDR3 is CSAALAGVSYEQYF. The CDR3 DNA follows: TGCAGCGCAGCATTAGCGGGAGTTAGCTACGAGCAGTACTTC.

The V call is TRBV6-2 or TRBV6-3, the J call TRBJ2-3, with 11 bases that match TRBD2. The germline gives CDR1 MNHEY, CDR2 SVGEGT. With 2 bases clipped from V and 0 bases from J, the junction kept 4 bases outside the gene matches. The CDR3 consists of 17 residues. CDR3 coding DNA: TGTGCCAGCAGTTACGGGCTAGCGGGAGGTAGCACAGATACGCAGTATTTT. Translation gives CASSYGLAGGSTDTQYF.

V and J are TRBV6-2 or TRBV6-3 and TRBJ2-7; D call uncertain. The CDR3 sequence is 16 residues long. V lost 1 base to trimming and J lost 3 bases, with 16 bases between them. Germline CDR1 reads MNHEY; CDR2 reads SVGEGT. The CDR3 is CASSYLIFGRYYEQYF. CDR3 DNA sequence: TGTGCCAGCAGTTACTTAATTTTTGGGCGCTACTACGAGCAGTACTTC.

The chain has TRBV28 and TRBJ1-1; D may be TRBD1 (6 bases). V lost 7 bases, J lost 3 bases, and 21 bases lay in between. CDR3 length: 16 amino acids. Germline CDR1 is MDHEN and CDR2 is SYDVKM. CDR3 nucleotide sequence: TGTGCCAGCATTGGGGGGGGGCTCTTACGGTACACTGAAGCTTTCTTT. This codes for CASIGGGLLRYTEAFF.

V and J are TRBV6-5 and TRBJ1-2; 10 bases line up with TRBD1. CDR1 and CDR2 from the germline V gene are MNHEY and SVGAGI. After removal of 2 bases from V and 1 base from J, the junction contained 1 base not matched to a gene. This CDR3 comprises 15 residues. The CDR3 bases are TGTGCCAGCAGTTACCGGGACAGGGGTAACTATGGCTACACCTTC. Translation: CASSYRDRGNYGYTF.

CDR3 bases: TGTGCCAGCAGCTTACGACAGGGGATCTACACCGGGGAGCTGTTTTTT. As protein: CASSLRQGIYTGELFF. The genes are TRBV5-6 and TRBJ2-2, with 8 bases identical to TRBD1. The length of the CDR3 is 16 residues. Trimming at V came to 2 bases and at J to 3 bases, leaving 6 bases not matched to a gene. Germline assignment: CDR1 SGHDT and CDR2 YYEEEE.

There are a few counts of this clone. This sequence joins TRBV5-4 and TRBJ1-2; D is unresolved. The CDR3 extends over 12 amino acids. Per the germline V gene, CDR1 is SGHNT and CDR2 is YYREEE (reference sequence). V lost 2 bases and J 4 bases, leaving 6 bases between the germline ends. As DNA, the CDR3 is TGTGCCAGCAGCTTAGACACCTATGGCTACACCTTC. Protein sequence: CASSLDTYGYTF.

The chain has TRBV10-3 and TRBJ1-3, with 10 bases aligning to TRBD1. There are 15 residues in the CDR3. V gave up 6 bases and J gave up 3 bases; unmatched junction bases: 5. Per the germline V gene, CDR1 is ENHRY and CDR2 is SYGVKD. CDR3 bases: TGTGCCATCAGCCGGACAGGGGGAAGTGGAAACACCATATATTTT. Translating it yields CAISRTGGSGNTIYF.

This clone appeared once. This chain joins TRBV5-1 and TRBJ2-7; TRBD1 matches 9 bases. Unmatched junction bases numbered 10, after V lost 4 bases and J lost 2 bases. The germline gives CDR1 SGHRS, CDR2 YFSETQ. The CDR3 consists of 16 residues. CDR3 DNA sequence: TGCGCCAGCAGCGGGGGGACAGGGAGGAGCCCCTACGAGCAGTACTTC. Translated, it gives CASSGGTGRSPYEQYF.

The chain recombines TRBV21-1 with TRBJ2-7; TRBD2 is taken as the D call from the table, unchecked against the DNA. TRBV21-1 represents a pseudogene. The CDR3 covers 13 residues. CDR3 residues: CASSKRWGGEQYF. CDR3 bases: TGTGCCAGCAGCAAAAGATGGGGGGGCGAGCAGTACTTC.

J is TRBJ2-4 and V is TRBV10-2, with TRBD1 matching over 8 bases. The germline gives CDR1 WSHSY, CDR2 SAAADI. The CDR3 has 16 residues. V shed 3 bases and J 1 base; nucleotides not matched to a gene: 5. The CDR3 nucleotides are TGCGCCAGCAGTGATCCGGACAGGGATGCCAAAAACATTCAGTACTTC. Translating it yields CASSDPDRDAKNIQYF.

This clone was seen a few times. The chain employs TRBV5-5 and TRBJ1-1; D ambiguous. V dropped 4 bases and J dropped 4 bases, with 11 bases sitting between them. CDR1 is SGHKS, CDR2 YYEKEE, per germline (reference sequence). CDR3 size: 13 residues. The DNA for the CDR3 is TGTGCCAGCAGCCGGGAGAGATCCACTGAAGCTTTCTTT. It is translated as CASSRERSTEAFF.

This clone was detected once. The CDR3 nucleotides are TGTGCCAGCAGAACAGGGAGTAACACTGAAGCTTTCTTT. Its protein product is CASRTGSNTEAFF. The chain links TRBV12-3 or TRBV12-4 to TRBJ1-1; tentatively, D is TRBD1 (6 bases). The V end lost 6 bases, the J end lost 2 bases, and 10 bases lay between the germline ends. There are 13 residues in the CDR3.

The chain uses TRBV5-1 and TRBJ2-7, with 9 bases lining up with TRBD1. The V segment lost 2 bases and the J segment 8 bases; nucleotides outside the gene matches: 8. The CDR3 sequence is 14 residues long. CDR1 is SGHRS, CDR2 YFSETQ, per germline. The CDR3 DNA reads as TGCGCCAGCAGCTTAGACCGGGACAGGGACAAGCAGTACTTC. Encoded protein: CASSLDRDRDKQYF.

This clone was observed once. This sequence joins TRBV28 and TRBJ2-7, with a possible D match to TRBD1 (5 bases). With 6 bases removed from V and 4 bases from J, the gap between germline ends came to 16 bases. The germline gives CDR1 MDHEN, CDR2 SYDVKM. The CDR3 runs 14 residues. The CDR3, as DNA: TGTGCCAGCAGCAGTTCCAGGGAATTATACGAGCAGTACTTC. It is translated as CASSSSRELYEQYF.

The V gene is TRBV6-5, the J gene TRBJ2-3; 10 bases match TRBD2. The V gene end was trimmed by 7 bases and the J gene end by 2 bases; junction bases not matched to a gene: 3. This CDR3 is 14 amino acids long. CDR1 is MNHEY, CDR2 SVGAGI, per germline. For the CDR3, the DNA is TGTGCCAGCACCCTAGCGGGGGACACAGATACGCAGTATTTT. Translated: CASTLAGDTDTQYF.

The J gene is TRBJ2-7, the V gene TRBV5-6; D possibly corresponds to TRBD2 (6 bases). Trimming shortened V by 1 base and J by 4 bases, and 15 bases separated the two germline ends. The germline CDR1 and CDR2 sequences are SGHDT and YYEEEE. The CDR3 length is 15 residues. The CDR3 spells CASSLSGPGSYEQYF. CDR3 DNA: TGTGCCAGCAGCTTGAGCGGGCCGGGCTCTTACGAGCAGTACTTC.

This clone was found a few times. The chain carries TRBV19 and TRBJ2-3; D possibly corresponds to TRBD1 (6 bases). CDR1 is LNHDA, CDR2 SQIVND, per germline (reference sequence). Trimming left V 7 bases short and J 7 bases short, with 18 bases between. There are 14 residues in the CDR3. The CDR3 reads CASMVGGAQYTQYF. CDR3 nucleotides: TGTGCCAGTATGGTTGGGGGCGCGCAGTATACGCAGTATTTT.

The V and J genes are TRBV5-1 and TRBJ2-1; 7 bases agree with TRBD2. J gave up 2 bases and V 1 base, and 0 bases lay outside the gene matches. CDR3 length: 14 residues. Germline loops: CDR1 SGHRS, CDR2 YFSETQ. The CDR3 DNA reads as TGCGCCAGCAGCTTGAGCGGGACCTACAATGAGCAGTTCTTC. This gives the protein CASSLSGTYNEQFF.